The 11 T cell receptor beta chains listed next were all sequenced from one sample in a study of blood T cells in healthy people across ages. Using a J-beta primer mix together with a sample-barcoded 5' primer, a second PCR was run for roughly 7 to 11 cycles. TCRdb re-derived calls from the 5' RACE reads in MiXCR, one entry per CDR3 protein. The repertoire holds 500,000 to 600,000 distinct CDR3 sequences, with 27% as singletons. Material: blood. These receptors all stem from a woman in her 70s in good health.

This clonotype was detected once. The chain joins TRBV3-1 to TRBJ1-2; D is perhaps TRBD1 (5 bases). The germline V and J ends were trimmed by 1 base and 0 bases, with 6 bases remaining between them. Germline V lookup: CDR1 LGHDT, CDR2 YNNKEL (reference sequence). The CDR3 runs 14 residues. CDR3 region: CASSQVGANYGYTF. The DNA for the CDR3 is TGTGCCAGCAGCCAAGTAGGGGCTAACTATGGCTACACCTTC. Combining the CDR3 with reference TRBV3-1 and TRBJ1-2 gives the whole variable domain DTAVSQTPKYLVTQMGNDKSIKCEQNLGHDTMYWYKQDSKKFLKIMFSYNNKELIINETVPNRFSPKSPDKAHLNLHINSLELGDSAVYFCASSQVGANYGYTFGSGTRLTVV.

This rearrangement joins TRBV18 to TRBJ2-5; D unclear. The germline V gene has CDR1 KGHSH and CDR2 LQKENI. CDR3 size: 13 residues. The V and J ends lost 3 bases and 1 base respectively, with 6 bases between them. The CDR3 bases are TGTGCCAGCTCACCCCTCCCCCAAGAGACCCAGTACTTC. Protein product: CASSPLPQETQYF.

The chain combines TRBV18 with TRBJ2-7; 10 nucleotides match TRBD1. This CDR3 contains 15 residues. V lost 5 bases to trimming and J lost 4 bases; unmatched junction nucleotides: 8. From germline, CDR1 is KGHSH and CDR2 LQKENI. This CDR3 is CASSDGRTGGYEQYF. CDR3 coding DNA: TGTGCCAGCTCAGACGGGAGGACAGGGGGGTACGAGCAGTACTTC.

This chain connects TRBV7-9 to TRBJ1-2; TRBD1 aligns across 7 bases. The CDR3 has 15 residues. V trimming: 3 bases; J trimming: 3 bases; junction bases outside the gene matches: 7. Germline CDR1 and CDR2: SEHNR and FQNEAQ (reference sequence). The CDR3 nucleotides read TGTGCCAGCAGCTTGGACCGGGACAGCTACTATGGCTACACCTTC. Encoded protein: CASSLDRDSYYGYTF. Full variable domain (missing parts from reference TRBV7-9 and TRBJ1-2): DTGVSQNPRHKITKRGQNVTFRCDPISEHNRLYWYRQTLGQGPEFLTYFQNEAQLEKSRLLSDRFSAERPKGSFSTLEIQRTEQGDSAMYLCASSLDRDSYYGYTFGSGTRLTVV.

Here the CDR3 reads CSATRLAGPTDTQYF. CDR3 nucleotide sequence: TGCAGTGCTACCCGACTAGCGGGGCCCACAGATACGCAGTATTTT. J is TRBJ2-3 and V is TRBV20-1; 11 bases are a match to TRBD2. The CDR3 covers 15 residues. The germline V gene encodes CDR1 DFQATT and CDR2 SNEGSKA (reference sequence). V was pared by 4 bases and J by 2 bases, with 5 bases of the junction left unmatched.

This chain joins TRBV5-1 and TRBJ1-1; 9 bases match TRBD1. The V and J ends lost 4 bases and 6 bases, in that order; junction bases with no gene match: 10. Germline V gives CDR1 SGHRS, CDR2 YFSETQ. The CDR3 spans 15 residues. The CDR3 region has the DNA TGCGCCAGCAGCCGTCCGACAGGGGGGATGTCTGAAGCTTTCTTT. Its protein product is CASSRPTGGMSEAFF.

The V gene is TRBV12-3 or TRBV12-4, the J gene TRBJ1-1; 10 nucleotides align to TRBD1. With 5 bases clipped from V and 4 bases from J, the junction kept 13 bases outside the gene matches. The CDR3 runs to 17 residues. The CDR3 DNA follows: TGTGCCAGCAGTCTCGTACTATGGGACAGGGGCTCCACTGAAGCTTTCTTT. Its translation: CASSLVLWDRGSTEAFF.

The chain links TRBV13 to TRBJ1-3; 10 nucleotides match TRBD1. The junction had 2 bases not matched to a gene; V was cut back by 3 bases and J by 0 bases. The CDR3 loop spans 16 amino acids. The germline gives CDR1 PRHDT, CDR2 FYEKMQ (reference sequence). The CDR3 DNA follows: TGTGCCAGCAGCTTCAGACAGGGGGCCTCTGGAAACACCATATATTTT. This sequence encodes CASSFRQGASGNTIYF.

The V and J genes are TRBV5-4 and TRBJ1-2; D is ambiguous. CDR3 length equals 15 residues. V gave up 0 bases and J gave up 2 bases, with 11 bases separating them. Germline lookup yields CDR1 SGHNT and CDR2 YYREEE (reference sequence). CDR3 coding DNA: TGTGCCAGCAGCTTGGATGTAAGTTCGAACTATGGCTACACCTTC. This sequence encodes CASSLDVSSNYGYTF. Full variable domain (missing parts from reference TRBV5-4 and TRBJ1-2): ETGVTQSPTHLIKTRGQQVTLRCSSQSGHNTVSWYQQALGQGPQFIFQYYREEENGRGNFPPRFSGLQFPNYSSELNVNALELDDSALYLCASSLDVSSNYGYTFGSGTRLTVV.

This chain links TRBV12-3 or TRBV12-4 with TRBJ2-5; D is unresolved. There are 13 residues in the CDR3. V was cut by 5 bases and J by 6 bases, with 13 bases left in between. The CDR3, as DNA: TGTGCCAGCAGTCTTGTCGAGTCGAAGACCCAGTACTTC. The encoded protein is CASSLVESKTQYF.

The J gene is TRBJ2-3, the V gene TRBV18; the match to TRBD2 covers 11 bases. Unmatched junction bases numbered 7, after V lost 3 bases and J lost 5 bases. Germline loops: CDR1 KGHSH, CDR2 LQKENI. The CDR3 covers 16 residues. The CDR3 region is CASSPRTSGLGDTQYF. As DNA, the CDR3 is TGTGCCAGCTCACCTCGGACTAGCGGGCTTGGAGATACGCAGTATTTT.